This entry describes one T cell receptor (beta chain). The antigen is unknown. A junction end diverges from the germline sequence, so it may reflect a read error. The data derive from a study of blood T cells in healthy people across ages. CDR3 length: 16 amino acids. CDR1 is SGHVS, CDR2 FQNEAQ, per germline. Study outcomes and limitations: It was held that the diversity estimates obtained from one million T cells were underestimates.

Sample-barcoded 5' priming and a J-beta primer mix drove a second PCR of roughly 6 to 12 cycles. Each CDR3 protein is one row after TCRdb ran MiXCR on the 5' RACE reads. The sample has about 1.5 million distinct CDR3 sequences, 35% to 45% seen once. This chain connects TRBV7-8 to TRBJ1-1; unclear D gene. The clonotype comes from a woman younger than 30 in good health. The sequencing sample was made of blood. CDR3 in DNA: TGTGCCAGCAGCTTAGCACCGTGGCAGAAGAACACTGAGGCTTTCTTT. Protein sequence: CASSLAPWQKNTEAFF. The full variable domain, rest sourced from reference TRBV7-8 and TRBJ1-1, is GAGVSQSPRYKVAKRGQDVALRCDPISGHVSLFWYQQALGQGPEFLTYFQNEAQLDKSGLPSDRFFAERPEGSVSTLKIQRTQQEDSAVYLCASSLAPWQKNTEAFFGQGTRLTVV.